Below are 18 T cell receptor beta chains sequenced from a single sample in a study of blood T cell repertoires in COVID-19. The method was immunoSEQ multiplex PCR; TCRdb's version includes in-frame clones alone and lacks a portion of them. The profile shows about 180,000 clones, 86% of them singletons. Sequences were obtained from peripheral blood. These receptors originate from a man between 50 and 59 years old with active or convalescent COVID-19.

The J gene is TRBJ1-2, the V gene TRBV4-3; unclear D gene. The germline V and J ends were trimmed by 4 bases and 8 bases, with 17 bases remaining between them. Germline-derived CDR1 and CDR2 are LGHNA and YSLEER. The CDR3 runs 14 residues. In nucleotides, the CDR3 is TGCGCCAGCAGCCTCAGACTCGTTTTGAGCGGCTACACCTTC. It yields the protein CASSLRLVLSGYTF.

This clone was counted a few times. J is TRBJ2-7 and V is TRBV7-9, with D possibly being TRBD2 (6 bases). The CDR3 is 14 residues long. The germline V and J ends were trimmed by 5 bases and 2 bases, with 13 bases remaining between them. Germline V gene sequence: CDR1 SEHNR, CDR2 FQNEAQ (reference sequence). CDR3 amino acids: CASSPLAGTYEQYF. CDR3 nucleotide sequence: TGTGCCAGCAGCCCCCTCGCGGGGACCTACGAGCAGTACTTC. Variable domain in full (rest from reference TRBV7-9 and TRBJ2-7): DTGVSQNPRHKITKRGQNVTFRCDPISEHNRLYWYRQTLGQGPEFLTYFQNEAQLEKSRLLSDRFSAERPKGSFSTLEIQRTEQGDSAMYLCASSPLAGTYEQYFGPGTRLTVT.

This rearrangement joins TRBV6-4 to TRBJ2-5, with 10 nucleotides matching TRBD2. Trimming removed 6 bases from V and 3 bases from J; junction bases left unmatched: 7. Germline lookup yields CDR1 MRHNA and CDR2 SNTAGT. This CDR3 comprises 15 residues. DNA of the CDR3: TGTGCCAGCAGCCGAGCGGGGGGGCTAGAAGAGACCCAGTACTTC. The encoded protein is CASSRAGGLEETQYF.

This rearrangement joins TRBV18 to TRBJ2-1; 7 bases line up with TRBD2. This CDR3 comprises 15 residues. With 6 bases clipped from V and 4 bases from J, the junction kept 9 bases outside the gene matches. The V gene's germline CDR1 is KGHSH and CDR2 LQKENI. The CDR3 region is CASSPRGELYNEQFF. The CDR3 coding sequence is TGTGCCAGCTCCCCTCGGGGGGAGCTTTACAATGAGCAGTTCTTC.

The chain is built from TRBV19 and TRBJ2-7; TRBD1 agrees at 7 bases. This CDR3 region has 14 residues. CDR1 and CDR2 (germline): LNHDA, SQIVND (reference sequence). Trimming at V came to 3 bases and at J to 3 bases, leaving 5 bases not matched to a gene. The CDR3, as DNA: TGTGCCAGTAGTATTGGTCAGGGGGTCTACGAGCAGTACTTC. Protein: CASSIGQGVYEQYF.

For the CDR3, the DNA is TGTGCCAGCAGTGAGTTGACAGGCTATGGCTACACCTTC. It codes for CASSELTGYGYTF. V usage is TRBV2 and J usage is TRBJ1-2, with a tentative D call TRBD1 (6 bases). Deletions cut 3 bases from V and 4 bases from J, with 9 bases between. CDR1 is SNHLY, CDR2 FYNNEI, per germline. The length of the CDR3 is 13 residues.

V and J are TRBV19 and TRBJ1-2; TRBD1 is a possible D gene (6 bases). This CDR3 has 14 residues. Trimming pared 6 bases from V and 6 bases from J, leaving 17 bases between. The germline CDR1 and CDR2 sequences are LNHDA and SQIVND (reference sequence). The CDR3, as DNA: TGTGCCAGTAGCCCATCCCGGGGGGCACATGGCTACACCTTC. It specifies CASSPSRGAHGYTF.

This rearrangement joins TRBV27 to TRBJ2-1; 9 bases fit TRBD2. The CDR3 length is 15 residues. Germline V gives CDR1 MNHEY, CDR2 SMNVEV (reference sequence). V dropped 7 bases and J dropped 1; count of bases not matched to a gene: 5. The CDR3 is CASNLAGASYNEQFF. DNA of the CDR3: TGTGCCAGCAACTTAGCGGGAGCTTCCTACAATGAGCAGTTCTTC.

The chain has TRBV4-2 and TRBJ1-1; TRBD1 matches at 7 bases. J was trimmed by 1 base and V by 0 bases; bases with no gene match: 2. This CDR3 is built from 15 residues. Germline CDR1 reads LGHNA; CDR2 reads YNFKEQ. The CDR3, as DNA: TGTGCCAGCAGCCAAGAAGGGGGCCGGAACACTGAAGCTTTCTTT. It specifies CASSQEGGRNTEAFF.

This sequence joins TRBV29-1 and TRBJ2-7, with 7 positions matching TRBD1. The CDR3 has 12 amino acids. V was pared by 5 bases and J by 7 bases, with 8 bases of the junction left unmatched. The germline V gene has CDR1 SQVTM and CDR2 ANQGSEA. The CDR3 DNA sequence: TGCAGCGTTTGGGGACAGACTTGGGAGCAGTACTTC. Its protein is CSVWGQTWEQYF.

With regard to this clone: The sample holds other DNA sequences that translate to the same CDR3. The chain is built from TRBV5-4 and TRBJ2-1, with 11 positions matching TRBD2. Germline trimming cut 3 bases from V and 4 bases from J; bases unmatched to any gene: 3. Germline V gene data show CDR1 as SGHNT and CDR2 as YYREEE (reference sequence). The CDR3 loop spans 15 amino acids. The CDR3 DNA reads as TGTGCCAGCAGCTCTACTAGCGGGAGTTACAATGAGCAGTTCTTC. Translation gives CASSSTSGSYNEQFF.

This chain joins TRBV21-1 and TRBJ1-6; no DNA check was done on the table's D call, TRBD1. TRBV21-1 is assigned pseudogene status. The CDR3 length is 16 residues. CDR3 loop: CASSKRTGDHNSPLHF. The CDR3 DNA follows: TGTGCCAGCAGCAAAAGGACAGGGGACCATAATTCACCCCTCCACTTT.

The genes are TRBV27 and TRBJ2-2; 9 bases fit TRBD1. The V gene's germline CDR1 is MNHEY and CDR2 SMNVEV (reference sequence). The CDR3 extends over 15 amino acids. V shed 7 bases, J shed 2 bases, and the junction held 5 bases outside the gene matches. The CDR3: CASNKQGANTGELFF. DNA for the CDR3: TGTGCCAGCAACAAACAGGGGGCAAACACCGGGGAGCTGTTTTTT.

This chain links TRBV10-3 with TRBJ1-2; D gene ambiguous. V was shortened by 2 bases and J by 8 bases, with 18 bases between the two germline ends. Germline lookup yields CDR1 ENHRY and CDR2 SYGVKD. The CDR3 is 15 residues long. CDR3 region: CAISETSDTVGGYTF. CDR3 nucleotides: TGTGCCATCAGTGAGACCTCAGACACCGTTGGCGGCTACACCTTC.

J is TRBJ2-3 and V is TRBV7-2; TRBD2 agrees at 11 bases. The germline gives CDR1 SGHTA, CDR2 FQGNSA. V shed 5 bases, J shed 6 bases, and the junction held 10 bases outside the gene matches. The CDR3 loop spans 16 amino acids. CDR3 DNA sequence: TGTGCCAGCAGCAGAGGGGTGGCTAGCGGGGGGGATACGCAGTATTTT. Protein sequence: CASSRGVASGGDTQYF.

This chain connects TRBV7-3 to TRBJ1-5; possibly TRBD1 for D (6 bases). The CDR3 has 18 amino acids. V was pared by 5 bases and J by 1 base, with 21 bases between. Germline V gene sequence: CDR1 SGHTA, CDR2 FQGTGA. CDR3 in DNA: TGTGCCAGCAGCCGTGGTGGGGGCTGGAGGTGCAGCAATCAGCCCCAGCATTTT. It specifies CASSRGGGWRCSNQPQHF.

V and J are TRBV14 and TRBJ2-5; unclear D gene. The V gene lost 4 bases and the J gene lost 4 bases, with 13 bases spanning the gap. Per the germline V gene, CDR1 is SGHDN and CDR2 is FVKESK. The CDR3 is made up of 14 amino acids. CDR3 protein: CASSPYTDGETQYF. CDR3 DNA: TGTGCCAGCAGCCCCTATACTGATGGAGAGACCCAGTACTTC. The entire variable domain, with the rest obtained from reference TRBV14 and TRBJ2-5, is as follows: EAGVTQFPSHSVIEKGQTVTLRCDPISGHDNLYWYRRVMGKEIKFLLHFVKESKQDESGMPNNRFLAERTGGTYSTLKVQPAELEDSGVYFCASSPYTDGETQYFGPGTRLLVL.

This clone has more than one count but fewer than ten. This chain uses TRBV24-1 with TRBJ2-3; TRBD2 matches 8 bases. The length of the CDR3 is 14 residues. The V gene's germline CDR1 is KGHDR and CDR2 SFDVKD. V shed 5 bases and J 2 bases; nucleotides not matched to a gene: 2. As DNA, the CDR3 is TGTGCCACCAGTGGACTAGCGACCACAGATACGCAGTATTTT. As protein: CATSGLATTDTQYF.